The 29 T cell receptor beta chains presented below share a single source sample, sequenced in a study of shared clonotypes between healthy human individuals. The table came from immunoSEQ multiplex PCR; TCRdb's copy has only in-frame clones and leaves some out. The repertoire holds over 1.4 million clones, with over 95% as singletons. Material: naive CD4+ T cells sorted from blood. Subset meaning: CD45RA+ positively selected. These receptors originate from a man younger than 45 in good health.

V and J are TRBV7-9 and TRBJ2-3; D is perhaps TRBD1 or TRBD2 (5 bases each). The germline V and J ends were trimmed by 4 bases and 0 bases, with 14 bases remaining between them. The CDR3 covers 16 residues. From germline, CDR1 is SEHNR and CDR2 FQNEAQ (reference sequence). Here the CDR3 DNA reads TGTGCCAGCAGCTCGACGGGGACCTTTAGCACAGATACGCAGTATTTT. Residues: CASSSTGTFSTDTQYF.

This clone was observed once. The chain combines TRBV2 with TRBJ2-7; TRBD2 aligns across 7 bases. The CDR3 is 13 amino acids. Germline V gives CDR1 SNHLY, CDR2 FYNNEI. V lost 3 bases to trimming and J lost 5 bases; unmatched junction nucleotides: 4. The CDR3 spells CASSDPGGDEQYF. The CDR3 DNA is TGTGCCAGCAGTGATCCTGGGGGGGACGAGCAGTACTTC. Combining the CDR3 with reference TRBV2 and TRBJ2-7 gives the whole variable domain EPEVTQTPSHQVTQMGQEVILRCVPISNHLYFYWYRQILGQKVEFLVSFYNNEISEKSEIFDDQFSVERPDGSNFTLKIRSTKLEDSAMYFCASSDPGGDEQYFGPGTRLTVT.

The V call is TRBV9, the J call TRBJ1-1, with a possible D match to TRBD1 (5 bases). This CDR3 is built from 17 residues. V lost 3 bases to trimming and J lost 1 base, with 19 bases between them. Germline V gene data show CDR1 as SGDLS and CDR2 as YYNGEE. The chain's CDR3 is CASSDGGRVGKNTEAFF. Written as DNA, the CDR3 is TGTGCCAGCAGCGACGGAGGCAGGGTAGGGAAGAACACTGAAGCTTTCTTT.

The chain couples TRBV2 to TRBJ2-1; 9 bases are shared with TRBD2. This CDR3 is built from 15 residues. Germline loops: CDR1 SNHLY, CDR2 FYNNEI. After removal of 10 bases from V and 6 bases from J, the junction contained 13 bases not matched to a gene. CDR3 DNA: TGTGCCAACAACAAGATTAGCGGGAGTGTCAATGAGCAGTTCTTC. Translated: CANNKISGSVNEQFF.

This CDR3 reads CASSLAVGQPQHF. DNA of the CDR3: TGTGCCAGCAGCTTAGCGGTGGGTCAGCCCCAGCATTTT. The rearrangement links TRBV7-9 to TRBJ1-5; D gene uncertain. Looked up from germline, CDR1 is SEHNR and CDR2 is FQNEAQ (reference sequence). V was pared by 0 bases and J by 6 bases, with 6 bases between. The CDR3 is 13 amino acids.

This chain's CDR3 is CASSYGAALEAFF. CDR3 nucleotide sequence: TGTGCCAGCAGTTACGGGGCCGCCCTTGAAGCTTTCTTT. The V call is TRBV6-6, the J call TRBJ1-1; a possible D gene is TRBD1 (5 bases). Per the germline V gene, CDR1 is MNHNY and CDR2 is SVGAGI (reference sequence). V was cut by 2 bases and J by 7 bases, with 11 bases left in between. The CDR3 consists of 13 residues.

This clone showed up just once. For the CDR3, the DNA is TGTGCCAGCAGCGGACTAAGGAACACTGAAGCTTTCTTT. It is translated as CASSGLRNTEAFF. The chain has TRBV5-6 and TRBJ1-1, with D unclear. V was clipped by 4 bases and J by 1 base, with 8 bases between them. CDR1 is SGHDT, CDR2 YYEEEE, per germline. CDR3 length: 13 residues.

The genes are TRBV6-4 and TRBJ2-1; no clear D gene. V gave up 2 bases and J gave up 6 bases, with 11 bases separating them. Germline V gene sequence: CDR1 MRHNA, CDR2 SNTAGT. This CDR3 comprises 14 residues. The CDR3 DNA reads as TGTGCCAGCAGTGACGGGCGGTGGGGCAATGAGCAGTTCTTC. It translates to CASSDGRWGNEQFF.

This rearrangement joins TRBV11-3 to TRBJ2-1; D may be TRBD1 (7 bases). The CDR3 is 14 residues long. Trimming shortened V by 5 bases and J by 4 bases, and 12 bases separated the two germline ends. Germline V gene data show CDR1 as SGHNT and CDR2 as YENEEA. The CDR3 is CASSVGGQYNEQFF. The CDR3 DNA reads as TGTGCCAGCAGCGTGGGGGGACAGTACAATGAGCAGTTCTTC. The full variable domain, completed using reference TRBV11-3 and TRBJ2-1, is EAGVVQSPRYKIIEKKQPVAFWCNPISGHNTLYWYLQNLGQGPELLIRYENEEAVDDSQLPKDRFSAERLKGVDSTLKIQPAELGDSAVYLCASSVGGQYNEQFFGPGTRLTVL.

The chain carries TRBV19 and TRBJ2-4; D is tentatively TRBD1 or TRBD2 (5 bases each). The CDR3 has 13 amino acids. Germline CDR1 reads LNHDA; CDR2 reads SQIVND (reference sequence). Trimming took 3 bases from V and 6 from J, leaving 9 bases between them. CDR3 sequence (DNA): TGTGCCAGTAGTATTCAGGGAGTAAACATTCAGTACTTC. Protein product: CASSIQGVNIQYF.

The CDR3 region is CASSMEYVGYTF. The CDR3 nucleotides are TGTGCCAGTAGTATGGAATACGTTGGCTACACCTTC. This chain uses TRBV19 with TRBJ1-2, with D uncertain. Trimming removed 3 bases at V and 7 bases at J, with 9 bases between. This CDR3 has 12 amino acids. Germline loops: CDR1 LNHDA, CDR2 SQIVND (reference sequence).

The chain carries TRBV7-9 and TRBJ2-7, with 10 positions matching TRBD2. The junction had 8 bases not matched to a gene; V was cut back by 0 bases and J by 0 bases. Germline loops: CDR1 SEHNR, CDR2 FQNEAQ (reference sequence). The CDR3 is 18 residues long. The CDR3 protein is CASSLALAGVGSSYEQYF. CDR3 in DNA: TGTGCCAGCAGCTTAGCTCTAGCGGGAGTTGGGAGCTCCTACGAGCAGTACTTC.

J is TRBJ2-3 and V is TRBV5-6; TRBD2 aligns across 11 bases. Germline V gene sequence: CDR1 SGHDT, CDR2 YYEEEE. J was trimmed by 0 bases and V by 3 bases; bases with no gene match: 6. CDR3 length: 17 amino acids. CDR3 sequence reads: CASSYPGTSGSTDTQYF. The CDR3 DNA follows: TGTGCCAGCAGCTACCCCGGGACTAGCGGAAGCACAGATACGCAGTATTTT.

As for this clone: Other DNA variants within this sample encode the same CDR3. This chain uses TRBV28 with TRBJ2-1; TRBD2 matches 14 bases. The CDR3 has 15 residues. Germline V gene lookup returns CDR1 MDHEN and CDR2 SYDVKM. The V segment lost 6 bases and the J segment 7 bases; nucleotides outside the gene matches: 5. This chain's CDR3 is CASSPGLAGGNEQFF. The DNA of the CDR3 is TGTGCCAGCAGCCCAGGACTAGCGGGAGGTAATGAGCAGTTCTTC. The entire variable domain, with the rest obtained from reference TRBV28 and TRBJ2-1, is as follows: DVKVTQSSRYLVKRTGEKVFLECVQDMDHENMFWYRQDPGLGLRLIYFSYDVKMKEKGDIPEGYSVSREKKERFSLILESASTNQTSMYLCASSPGLAGGNEQFFGPGTRLTVL.

This sequence joins TRBV6-1 and TRBJ2-7; TRBD1 aligns across 10 bases. The germline V gene has CDR1 MNHNS and CDR2 SASEGT. With 6 bases clipped from V and 3 bases from J, the junction kept 5 bases outside the gene matches. This CDR3 is 14 amino acids long. The CDR3 nucleotides are TGTGCCAGCAGCGTGACAGGGGGCGACTACGAGCAGTACTTC. Amino acids: CASSVTGGDYEQYF.

Comment on this clone: Different DNA sequences within this sample yield the same CDR3. V and J are TRBV5-1 and TRBJ2-5; no reliable D call. Trimming shortened V by 4 bases and J by 4 bases, and 11 bases separated the two germline ends. Germline CDR1 reads SGHRS; CDR2 reads YFSETQ. The CDR3 has 13 residues. CDR3 residues: CASSLGRVETQYF. In DNA, the CDR3 is TGCGCCAGCAGCCTCGGTAGGGTAGAGACCCAGTACTTC.

The rearrangement uses TRBV29-1 and TRBJ2-3, with 9 bases aligning to TRBD2. Germline V gives CDR1 SQVTM, CDR2 ANQGSEA. Trimming at V came to 7 bases and at J to 4 bases, leaving 3 bases not matched to a gene. The CDR3 length is 12 residues. The CDR3 region is CSGQREADTQYF. The DNA for the CDR3 is TGCAGCGGACAGCGGGAGGCAGATACGCAGTATTTT.

V and J are TRBV4-3 and TRBJ1-3; no reliable D call. The CDR3 has 16 residues. Trimming stripped 3 bases from V and 0 bases from J, with 12 bases between. The germline V gene encodes CDR1 LGHNA and CDR2 YSLEER. The CDR3 coding sequence is TGCGCCAGCAGCCAGGGTCTGGGGATCTCTGGAAACACCATATATTTT. Translation gives CASSQGLGISGNTIYF.

V is TRBV5-4 and J is TRBJ1-1; D is undetermined. The CDR3 totals 13 residues. Germline loops: CDR1 SGHNT, CDR2 YYREEE (reference sequence). V was shortened by 7 bases and J by 0 bases, with 10 bases between the two germline ends. This CDR3 reads CASGKGLNTEAFF. DNA of the CDR3: TGTGCCAGCGGTAAGGGTCTGAACACTGAAGCTTTCTTT.

The chain carries TRBV5-5 and TRBJ2-7; weak D call: TRBD2 (5 bases). Trimming cost V 4 bases and J 2 bases, with 10 bases left between them. CDR3 length: 13 residues. Per germline, CDR1 SGHKS and CDR2 YYEKEE (reference sequence). The CDR3 sequence is CASSRPGTYEQYF. DNA for the CDR3: TGTGCCAGCAGCCGCCCGGGAACCTACGAGCAGTACTTC.

The chain joins TRBV5-5 to TRBJ2-7; D possibly matches TRBD1 or TRBD2 (5 bases each). Germline V gene lookup returns CDR1 SGHKS and CDR2 YYEKEE (reference sequence). With 1 base removed from V and 3 bases from J, the gap between germline ends came to 14 bases. There are 15 residues in the CDR3. CDR3: CASSLNWDRFYEQYF. CDR3 DNA: TGTGCCAGCAGCTTGAATTGGGACCGCTTCTACGAGCAGTACTTC.

A few counts support this clone. J is TRBJ1-5 and V is TRBV6-1; no definite D call. This CDR3 comprises 14 residues. Germline CDR1 and CDR2: MNHNS and SASEGT. The V end was cut by 5 bases, the J end by 0 bases, with 8 bases between. The CDR3 spells CASSSSRSNQPQHF. As DNA, the CDR3 is TGTGCCAGCAGTTCAAGCCGTAGCAATCAGCCCCAGCATTTT.

This clone was found once. The gene calls are TRBV5-1 and TRBJ2-5; the D gene is possibly TRBD1 (5 bases). The CDR3 runs to 15 residues. Germline CDR1 SGHRS, CDR2 YFSETQ. Trimming cost V 5 bases and J 1 base, with 15 bases left between them. CDR3 protein: CASRGGAESQETQYF. The CDR3 bases are TGCGCCAGCAGGGGTGGGGCGGAGTCCCAAGAGACCCAGTACTTC.

The V gene is TRBV7-3, the J gene TRBJ2-3, with 8 positions matching TRBD1. Trimming at V came to 4 bases and at J to 5 bases, leaving 11 bases not matched to a gene. Looked up from germline, CDR1 is SGHTA and CDR2 is FQGTGA. This CDR3 region has 16 residues. The CDR3 bases are TGTGCCAGCAGCTCGAACACAGGGGGACGTGAAGATACGCAGTATTTT. Protein sequence: CASSSNTGGREDTQYF.

This chain uses TRBV2 with TRBJ1-5, with unresolved D. V was trimmed by 5 bases and J by 1 base, leaving 15 bases between them. CDR1 SNHLY and CDR2 FYNNEI come from the germline V gene. The CDR3 is 16 residues long. The CDR3 reads CASSLLHSLSNQPQHF. The CDR3 region has the DNA TGTGCCAGCAGTTTGTTGCACAGCCTAAGCAATCAGCCCCAGCATTTT.

V and J are TRBV7-3 and TRBJ1-1; D unclear. From germline, CDR1 is SGHTA and CDR2 FQGTGA. The CDR3 is 15 residues long. The ends were cut back, 1 base at V and 0 bases at J, with 9 bases in the middle. In DNA form, the CDR3 reads TGTGCCAGCAGCTTAAGGGTCCCCGTGAACACTGAAGCTTTCTTT. Its protein product is CASSLRVPVNTEAFF.

The chain couples TRBV7-9 to TRBJ2-1; D ambiguous. Germline CDR1 and CDR2: SEHNR and FQNEAQ (reference sequence). Trimming shortened V by 3 bases and J by 9 bases, and 12 bases separated the two germline ends. CDR3 length: 13 amino acids. Here the CDR3 DNA reads TGTGCCAGCAGCTTCCAAGCAGGTCGTGAGCAGTTCTTC. Protein product: CASSFQAGREQFF.

V is TRBV6-1 and J is TRBJ2-7; D uncertain. V lost 7 bases, J lost 4 bases, and 17 bases lay in between. This CDR3 is built from 14 residues. Germline V gene lookup returns CDR1 MNHNS and CDR2 SASEGT. This chain's CDR3 is CASTRPFDKYEQYF. The CDR3 nucleotides read TGTGCCAGCACCAGACCCTTTGATAAATACGAGCAGTACTTC.

The chain couples TRBV7-2 to TRBJ2-2, with D possibly TRBD2 on 6 matching bases. The CDR3 spans 12 residues. The germline CDR1 and CDR2 sequences are SGHTA and FQGNSA. With 11 bases removed from V and 4 bases from J, the gap between germline ends came to 11 bases. The CDR3 loop reads CAGAGSTGELFF. The CDR3 DNA follows: TGTGCCGGGGCGGGAAGCACCGGGGAGCTGTTTTTT.